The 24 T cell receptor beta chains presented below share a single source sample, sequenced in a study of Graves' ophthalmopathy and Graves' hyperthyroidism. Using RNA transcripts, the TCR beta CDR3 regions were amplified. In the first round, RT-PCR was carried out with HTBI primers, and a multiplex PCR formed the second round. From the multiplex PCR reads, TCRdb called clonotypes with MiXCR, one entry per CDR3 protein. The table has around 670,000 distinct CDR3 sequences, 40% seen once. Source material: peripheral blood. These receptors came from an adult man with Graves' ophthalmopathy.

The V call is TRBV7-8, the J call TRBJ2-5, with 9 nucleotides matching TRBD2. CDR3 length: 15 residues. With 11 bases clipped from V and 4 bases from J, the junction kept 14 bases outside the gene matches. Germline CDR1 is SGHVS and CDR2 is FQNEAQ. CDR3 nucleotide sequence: TGTGCCGTAAGGCCCCTAGCGGGAAGGTCAGAGACCCAGTACTTC. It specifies CAVRPLAGRSETQYF.

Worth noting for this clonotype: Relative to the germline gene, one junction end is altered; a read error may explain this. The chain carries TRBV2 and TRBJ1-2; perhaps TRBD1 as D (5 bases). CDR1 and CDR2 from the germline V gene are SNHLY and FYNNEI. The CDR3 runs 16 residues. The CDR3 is CATSEGDDSYGAGYTF. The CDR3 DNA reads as TGTGCCACCAGTGAAGGGGATGACAGCTACGGGGCTGGCTACACCTTC.

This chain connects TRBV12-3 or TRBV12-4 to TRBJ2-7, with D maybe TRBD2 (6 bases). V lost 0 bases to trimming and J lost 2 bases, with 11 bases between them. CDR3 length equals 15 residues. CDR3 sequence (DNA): TGTGCCAGCAGTTTAGCCGGTAGCGGAACCTACGAGCAGTACTTC. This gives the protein CASSLAGSGTYEQYF.

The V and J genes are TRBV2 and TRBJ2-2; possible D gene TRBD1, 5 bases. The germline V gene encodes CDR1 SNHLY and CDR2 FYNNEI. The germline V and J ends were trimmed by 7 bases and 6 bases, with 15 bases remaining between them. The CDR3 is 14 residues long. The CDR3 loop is CASKGLGLAGELFF. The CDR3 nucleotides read TGTGCCAGCAAGGGGTTGGGTTTGGCCGGGGAGCTGTTTTTT.

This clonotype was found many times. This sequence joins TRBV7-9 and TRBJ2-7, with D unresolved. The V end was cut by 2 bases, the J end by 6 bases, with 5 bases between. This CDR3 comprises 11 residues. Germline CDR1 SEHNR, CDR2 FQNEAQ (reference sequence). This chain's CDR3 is CASSLSGEQYF. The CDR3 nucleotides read TGTGCCAGCAGCTTATCCGGCGAGCAGTACTTC.

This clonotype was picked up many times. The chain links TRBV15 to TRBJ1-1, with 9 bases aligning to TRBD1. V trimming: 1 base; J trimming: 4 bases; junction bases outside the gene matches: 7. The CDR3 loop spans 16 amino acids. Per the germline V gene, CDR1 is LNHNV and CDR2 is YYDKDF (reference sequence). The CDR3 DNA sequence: TGTGCCACCAGCAGAGCGCCGGGACAGGGAGCCACTGAAGCTTTCTTT. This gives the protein CATSRAPGQGATEAFF.

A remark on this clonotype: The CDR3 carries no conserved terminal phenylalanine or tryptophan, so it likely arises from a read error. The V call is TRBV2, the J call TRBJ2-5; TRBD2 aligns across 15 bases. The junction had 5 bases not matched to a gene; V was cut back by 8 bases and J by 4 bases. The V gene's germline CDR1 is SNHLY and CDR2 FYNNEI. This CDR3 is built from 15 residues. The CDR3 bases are TGTGCCAGCGGACTAGCGGGGGGGTTAGGAGAGACCCAGTACCTC. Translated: CASGLAGGLGETQYL.

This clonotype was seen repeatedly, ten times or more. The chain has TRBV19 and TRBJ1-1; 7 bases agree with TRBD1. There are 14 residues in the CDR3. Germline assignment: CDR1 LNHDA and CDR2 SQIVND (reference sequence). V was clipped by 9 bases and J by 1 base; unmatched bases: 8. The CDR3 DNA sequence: TGTGCCAGCAGTCCCAGGACAGGGAACACTGAAGCTTTCTTT. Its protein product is CASSPRTGNTEAFF.

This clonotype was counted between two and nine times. The CDR3 DNA reads TGTGCCAGCAGTGCGAAGAACCAAGAGACCCAGTACTTC. Encoded protein: CASSAKNQETQYF. The V and J genes are TRBV19 and TRBJ2-5; D is ambiguous. There are 13 residues in the CDR3. The V gene's germline CDR1 is LNHDA and CDR2 SQIVND (reference sequence). V was trimmed by 9 bases and J by 0 bases, leaving 11 bases between them.

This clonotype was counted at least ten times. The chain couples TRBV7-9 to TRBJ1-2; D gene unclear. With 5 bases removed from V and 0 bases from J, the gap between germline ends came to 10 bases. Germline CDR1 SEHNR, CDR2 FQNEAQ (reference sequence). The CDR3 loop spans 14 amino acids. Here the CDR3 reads CASSPREANYGYTF. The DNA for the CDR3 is TGTGCCAGCAGCCCACGTGAAGCTAACTATGGCTACACCTTC.

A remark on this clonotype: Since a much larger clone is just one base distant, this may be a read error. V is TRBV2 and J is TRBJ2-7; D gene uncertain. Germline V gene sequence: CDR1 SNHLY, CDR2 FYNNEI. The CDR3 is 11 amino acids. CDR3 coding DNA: TGTGCCAGCAGGAGTACCTACGAGCGGTACTTC. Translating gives CASRSTYERYF.

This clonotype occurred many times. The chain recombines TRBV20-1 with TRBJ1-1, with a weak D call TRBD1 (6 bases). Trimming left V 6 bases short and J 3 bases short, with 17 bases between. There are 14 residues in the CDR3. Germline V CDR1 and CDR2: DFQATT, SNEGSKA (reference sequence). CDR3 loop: CSATHPGGYTEAFF. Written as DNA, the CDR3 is TGCAGTGCCACCCACCCGGGGGGCTACACTGAAGCTTTCTTT.

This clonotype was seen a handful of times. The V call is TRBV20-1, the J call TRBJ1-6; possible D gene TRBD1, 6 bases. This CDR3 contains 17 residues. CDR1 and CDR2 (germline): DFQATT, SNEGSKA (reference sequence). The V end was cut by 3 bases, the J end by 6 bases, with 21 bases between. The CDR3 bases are TGCAGTGCTAGCAAGCAGGGGACTACCGGTACTAATTCACCCCTCCACTTT. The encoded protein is CSASKQGTTGTNSPLHF.

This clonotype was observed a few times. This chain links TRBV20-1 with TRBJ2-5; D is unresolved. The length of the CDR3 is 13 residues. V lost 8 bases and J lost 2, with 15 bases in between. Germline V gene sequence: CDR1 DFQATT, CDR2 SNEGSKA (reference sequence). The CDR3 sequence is CSTTRTGQETQYF. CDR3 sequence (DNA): TGCAGTACCACGAGAACGGGTCAAGAGACCCAGTACTTC.

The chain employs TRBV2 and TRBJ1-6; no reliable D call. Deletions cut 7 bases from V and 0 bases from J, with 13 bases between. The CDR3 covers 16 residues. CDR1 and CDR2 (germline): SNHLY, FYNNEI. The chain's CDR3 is CASIRQPSSYNSPLHF. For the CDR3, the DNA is TGTGCCAGCATCCGCCAACCGAGCTCCTATAATTCACCCCTCCACTTT.

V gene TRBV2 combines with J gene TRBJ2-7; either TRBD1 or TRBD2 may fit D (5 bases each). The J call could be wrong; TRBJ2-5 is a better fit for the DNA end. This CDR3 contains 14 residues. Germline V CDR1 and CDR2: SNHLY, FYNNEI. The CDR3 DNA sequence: TGTGCCAGCTCACGCCAGGGAGAACAAGAGACCCAGTACTTC. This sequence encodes CASSRQGEQETQYF.

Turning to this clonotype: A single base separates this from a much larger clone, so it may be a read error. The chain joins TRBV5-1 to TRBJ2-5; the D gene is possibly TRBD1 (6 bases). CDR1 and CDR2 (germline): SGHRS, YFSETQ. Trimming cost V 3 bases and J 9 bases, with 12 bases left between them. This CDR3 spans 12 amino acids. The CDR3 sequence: CASSSGTQAQYF. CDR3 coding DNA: TGCGCCAGCAGCTCGGGGACACAGGCCCAGTACTTC.

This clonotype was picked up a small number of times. CDR3 bases: TGTGCCACCCAGACAGGACCCTTCTACGAGCAGTACTTC. Protein: CATQTGPFYEQYF. The chain combines TRBV2 with TRBJ2-7; a possible D gene is TRBD1 (6 bases). The germline gives CDR1 SNHLY, CDR2 FYNNEI. The CDR3 spans 13 residues. Between the trimmed V and J ends, which lost 10 bases and 3 bases, there was a span of 16 bases. The full variable domain, completed using reference TRBV2 and TRBJ2-7, is EPEVTQTPSHQVTQMGQEVILRCVPISNHLYFYWYRQILGQKVEFLVSFYNNEISEKSEIFDDQFSVERPDGSNFTLKIRSTKLEDSAMYFCATQTGPFYEQYFGPGTRLTVT.

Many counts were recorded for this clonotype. CDR3 DNA sequence: TGTGCCAGCAGCTTAGTTGGCAGTCAAGAGACCCAGTACTTC. Its protein is CASSLVGSQETQYF. The chain joins TRBV7-2 to TRBJ2-5, with no clear D. Germline V lookup: CDR1 SGHTA, CDR2 FQGNSA. Trimming took 1 base from V and 2 from J, leaving 8 bases between them. The CDR3 is 14 amino acids.

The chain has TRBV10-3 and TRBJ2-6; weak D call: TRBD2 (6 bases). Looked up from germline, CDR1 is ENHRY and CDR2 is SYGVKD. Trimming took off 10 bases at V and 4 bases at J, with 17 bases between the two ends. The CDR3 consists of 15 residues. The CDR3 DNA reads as TGTGCCAGTTCCGACGGGGGTTCGGGGGCCAACGTCCTGACTTTC. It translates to CASSDGGSGANVLTF.

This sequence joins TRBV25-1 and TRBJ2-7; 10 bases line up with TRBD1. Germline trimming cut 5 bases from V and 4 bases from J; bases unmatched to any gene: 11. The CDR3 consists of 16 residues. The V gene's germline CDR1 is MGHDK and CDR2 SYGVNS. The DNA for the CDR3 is TGTGCCAGCAGTTACTCCGGGGACAGGGGCGGTTACGAGCAGTACTTC. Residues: CASSYSGDRGGYEQYF.

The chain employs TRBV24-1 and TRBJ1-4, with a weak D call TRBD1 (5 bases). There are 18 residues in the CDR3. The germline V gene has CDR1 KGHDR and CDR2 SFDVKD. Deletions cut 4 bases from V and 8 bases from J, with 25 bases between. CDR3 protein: CATSDPGTSGSIKEKLFF. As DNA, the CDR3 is TGTGCCACCAGTGACCCCGGGACTAGCGGGAGTATCAAGGAAAAACTGTTTTTT.

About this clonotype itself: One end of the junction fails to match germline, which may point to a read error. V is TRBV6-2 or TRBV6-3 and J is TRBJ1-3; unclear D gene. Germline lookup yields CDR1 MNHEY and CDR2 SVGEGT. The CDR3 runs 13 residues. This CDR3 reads CASTETSGNAIYF. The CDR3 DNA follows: TGTGCCAGCACGGAGACTTCTGGAAACGCCATATATTTT.

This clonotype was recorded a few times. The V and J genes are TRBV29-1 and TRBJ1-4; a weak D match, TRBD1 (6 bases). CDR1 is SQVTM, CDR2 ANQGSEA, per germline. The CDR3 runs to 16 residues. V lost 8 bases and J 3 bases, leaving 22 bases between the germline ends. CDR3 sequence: CSIRGGAQGANEKLFF. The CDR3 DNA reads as TGCAGCATTCGCGGGGGGGCCCAGGGAGCTAATGAAAAACTGTTTTTT.